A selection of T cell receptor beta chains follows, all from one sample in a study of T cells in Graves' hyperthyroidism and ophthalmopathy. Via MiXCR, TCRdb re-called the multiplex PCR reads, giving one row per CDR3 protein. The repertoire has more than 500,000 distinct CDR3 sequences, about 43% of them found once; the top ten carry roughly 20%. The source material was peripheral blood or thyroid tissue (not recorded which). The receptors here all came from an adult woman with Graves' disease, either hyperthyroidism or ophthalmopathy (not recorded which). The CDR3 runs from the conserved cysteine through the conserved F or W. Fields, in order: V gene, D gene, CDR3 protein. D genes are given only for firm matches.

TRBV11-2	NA	CASSAQGRGLSPLHF
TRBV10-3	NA	CATVGGRETQYF
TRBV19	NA	CASSMTHGEQYF
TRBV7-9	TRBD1	CASSGDSRNGYTF
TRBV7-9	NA	CASSQDGGFDTEAFF
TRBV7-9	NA	CASSQDGRETQYF
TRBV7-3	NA	CASSLTFGGSAEQYF
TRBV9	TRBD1	CASSGSRDRGLHGYTF
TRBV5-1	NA	CASHTRSDQPQHF
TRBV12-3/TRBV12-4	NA	CASNILQGNSGNTIYF
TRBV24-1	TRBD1	CATSDSDRKEGGYTF
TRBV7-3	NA	CASSLDGSGANVLTF
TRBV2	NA	CASSGGSYGTEAFF
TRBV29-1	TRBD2	CSSGTSLQETQYF